Below are 26 T cell receptor beta chains sequenced from a single sample in a study of breast tumors, draining lymph nodes, adjacent tissues. Breast cancer patients provided tissue from their axillary draining lymph nodes. TCRdb processed the multiplex PCR reads anew with MiXCR; each CDR3 protein has one entry. The sample lists about 130,000 distinct CDR3 sequences; around 20% were seen once. Material: axillary lymph node tissue. Source of these receptors: a female donor with breast cancer. Some clones in this sample may be carry-over from other donors' samples.

In its sample, this clonotype was seen many times. J is TRBJ2-3 and V is TRBV19; TRBD2 matches 12 bases. The CDR3 has 15 residues. Per the germline V gene, CDR1 is LNHDA and CDR2 is SQIVND (reference sequence). The junction had 0 bases not matched to a gene; V was cut back by 1 base and J by 4 bases. The CDR3 is CASSIGLAGADTQYF. In DNA form, the CDR3 reads TGTGCCAGTAGTATAGGACTAGCGGGAGCAGATACGCAGTATTTT.

This clonotype was seen at least ten times. The V and J genes are TRBV20-1 and TRBJ2-1, with D maybe TRBD1 (7 bases). Germline V gene sequence: CDR1 DFQATT, CDR2 SNEGSKA (reference sequence). V was shortened by 6 bases and J by 8 bases, with 17 bases between the two germline ends. CDR3 size: 13 residues. CDR3 coding DNA: TGCAGTGCCAGCCGCAGGGGGGTCGATGAGCAGTTCTTC. This encodes CSASRRGVDEQFF.

This clonotype was seen many times. The chain recombines TRBV20-1 with TRBJ2-2; TRBD2 matches at 7 bases. In germline, CDR1 is DFQATT, CDR2 SNEGSKA (reference sequence). The ends lost 5 bases at V and 4 bases at J; junction bases unmatched: 7. CDR3 length: 14 residues. CDR3 DNA sequence: TGCAGTGCTCAGGGCGGGGAGGGCACCGGGGAGCTGTTTTTT. Translated, it gives CSAQGGEGTGELFF.

This clonotype was counted many times. The chain combines TRBV25-1 with TRBJ1-6; D ambiguous. V gave up 6 bases and J gave up 0 bases, with 12 bases separating them. The CDR3 length is 16 residues. Germline lookup yields CDR1 MGHDK and CDR2 SYGVNS. The CDR3 spells CASSGQGSSYNSPLHF. In DNA form, the CDR3 reads TGTGCCAGCAGCGGGCAAGGGAGCTCCTATAATTCACCCCTCCACTTT. The entire variable domain, with the rest obtained from reference TRBV25-1 and TRBJ1-6, is as follows: EADIYQTPRYLVIGTGKKITLECSQTMGHDKMYWYQQDPGMELHLIHYSYGVNSTEKGDLSSESTVSRIRTEHFPLTLESARPSHTSQYLCASSGQGSSYNSPLHFGNGTRLTVT.

About this clonotype: A read error may explain this, as a much larger clone is one base away. The genes are TRBV20-1 and TRBJ2-3; unclear D gene. Germline assignment: CDR1 DFQATT and CDR2 SNEGSKA (reference sequence). This CDR3 region has 14 residues. CDR3 sequence (DNA): TGCAGTGCTAGAGACAAGAAGGCCTCGGATAGGCAGTATTTT. Its translation: CSARDKKASDRQYF.

This clonotype was observed a few times. V is TRBV28 and J is TRBJ2-3; D is perhaps TRBD2 (5 bases). Germline values: CDR1 MDHEN, CDR2 SYDVKM. The CDR3 spans 13 residues. The germline V and J ends were trimmed by 5 bases and 6 bases, with 12 bases remaining between them. The CDR3 nucleotides read TGTGCCAGCAGTCTCCCTTTAGCGGATACGCAGTATTTT. It codes for CASSLPLADTQYF.

This clonotype was detected only a few times. A read error is possible here, since a much larger clone lies one base away. This sequence joins TRBV2 and TRBJ2-2, with a possible D match to TRBD2 (6 bases). Germline V CDR1 and CDR2: SNHLY, FYNNEI. This CDR3 is 14 amino acids long. V lost 7 bases and J 4 bases, leaving 13 bases between the germline ends. The CDR3 region is CASMDYSSTGELFF. The DNA for the CDR3 is TGTGCCAGCATGGACTATTCGAGCACCGGGGAGCTGTTTTTT.

About this clonotype itself: A much more abundant neighbour one base away suggests this may be a read error. The rearrangement joins TRBV14 to TRBJ2-5; 12 bases are a match to TRBD2. The CDR3 covers 20 residues. The germline CDR1 and CDR2 sequences are SGHDN and FVKESK. The CDR3 nucleotides read TGTGCCAGCAGCCAGGGGGGGAGACTAGCGGGAGTCCTCCCCCAAGAGGCCCAGTACTTC. Translated: CASSQGGRLAGVLPQEAQYF.

This clonotype was detected ten times or more. The rearrangement links TRBV18 to TRBJ2-5, with 8 positions matching TRBD2. CDR1 is KGHSH, CDR2 LQKENI, per germline. V lost 4 bases, J lost 5 bases, and 3 bases stayed unmatched. The CDR3 covers 13 residues. The CDR3 loop is CASSLGLAETQYF. DNA for the CDR3: TGTGCCAGCTCACTTGGACTAGCCGAGACCCAGTACTTC. Combining the CDR3 with reference TRBV18 and TRBJ2-5 gives the whole variable domain NAGVMQNPRHLVRRRGQEARLRCSPMKGHSHVYWYRQLPEEGLKFMVYLQKENIIDESGMPKERFSAEFPKEGPSILRIQQVVRGDSAAYFCASSLGLAETQYFGPGTRLLVL.

This clonotype was seen many times. The CDR3 coding sequence is TGTGCCAGCAGTTACCGGACTCCCTACAATGAGCAGTTCTTC. Translation: CASSYRTPYNEQFF. J is TRBJ2-1 and V is TRBV6-2 or TRBV6-3, with D possibly being TRBD2 (5 bases). There are 14 residues in the CDR3. V gave up 2 bases and J gave up 2 bases, with 7 bases separating them. The germline gives CDR1 MNHEY, CDR2 SVGEGT.

The table lists this clonotype with many counts. The chain carries TRBV7-9 and TRBJ2-1; TRBD1 matches at 11 bases. The CDR3 extends over 14 amino acids. The junction had 0 bases not matched to a gene; V was cut back by 4 bases and J by 4 bases. CDR1 and CDR2 from the germline V gene are SEHNR and FQNEAQ (reference sequence). Here the CDR3 DNA reads TGTGCCAGCAGCTGGGACAGGGGGTACAATGAGCAGTTCTTC. Its protein is CASSWDRGYNEQFF.

The sample holds many counts of this clonotype. The chain is built from TRBV15 and TRBJ1-4; maybe TRBD1 (6 bases). Germline assignment: CDR1 LNHNV and CDR2 YYDKDF (reference sequence). V lost 3 bases and J 8 bases, leaving 19 bases between the germline ends. The length of the CDR3 is 16 residues. The CDR3, as DNA: TGTGCCACCAGCAGTGTTCAGGGGAAGGGACGCGAAAAACTGTTTTTT. As protein: CATSSVQGKGREKLFF.

There are a few counts of this clonotype. The chain carries TRBV12-3 or TRBV12-4 and TRBJ2-2; D is ambiguous. Trimming cost V 1 base and J 7 bases, with 4 bases left between them. CDR3 length: 12 amino acids. The CDR3 region has the DNA TGTGCCAGCAGTTTAGGCGACGGGGAGCTGTTTTTT. Protein: CASSLGDGELFF.

This clonotype was detected only a few times. This chain links TRBV11-2 with TRBJ1-4, with TRBD1 matching 7 bases. Trimming took 5 bases from V and 7 from J; bases not matched to a gene: 10. CDR1 and CDR2 (germline): SGHAT, FQNNGV. The CDR3 runs to 15 residues. This CDR3 is CASSAQGSGPEKLFF. The CDR3 nucleotides are TGTGCCAGCAGCGCACAGGGGAGTGGGCCTGAAAAACTGTTTTTT.

This clonotype has ten or more counts. V usage is TRBV30 and J usage is TRBJ2-1; the D gene could be TRBD1 or TRBD2 (6 bases each). The germline V gene has CDR1 GTSNPN and CDR2 SVGIG (reference sequence). The CDR3 is 15 amino acids. The V end was cut by 0 bases, the J end by 3 bases, with 12 bases between. The CDR3 nucleotides are TGTGCCTGGAGTGTGGGAAGGGGGGTCTACAATGAGCAGTTCTTC. Translating it yields CAWSVGRGVYNEQFF.

The chain recombines TRBV18 with TRBJ2-1; 7 bases align to TRBD2. The CDR3 totals 15 residues. Germline-derived CDR1 and CDR2 are KGHSH and LQKENI. After removal of 5 bases from V and 5 bases from J, the junction contained 9 bases not matched to a gene. The CDR3 nucleotides are TGTGCCAGCTCATCGAGCGGGACCATCAACAATGAGCAGTTCTTC. Translating gives CASSSSGTINNEQFF.

This clonotype has more than one count but fewer than ten. The chain recombines TRBV5-6 with TRBJ2-7; 9 bases are a match to TRBD2. V lost 3 bases, J lost 4 bases, and 8 bases stayed unmatched. This CDR3 comprises 15 residues. In germline, CDR1 is SGHDT, CDR2 YYEEEE. CDR3 amino acids: CASSYGAGGGYEQYF. The DNA of the CDR3 is TGTGCCAGCAGCTACGGGGCGGGGGGGGGTTACGAGCAGTACTTC.

This clonotype was counted at least ten times. V usage is TRBV27 and J usage is TRBJ2-3; D gene ambiguous. The CDR3 extends over 15 amino acids. The ends were cut back, 1 base at V and 2 bases at J, with 10 bases in the middle. CDR1 is MNHEY and CDR2 is SMNVEV in the germline V gene (reference sequence). The CDR3 is CASSLLDPSTDTQYF. The CDR3 region has the DNA TGTGCCAGCAGTTTATTAGACCCTTCCACAGATACGCAGTATTTT.

With respect to this clonotype: One base away lies a much larger clone, so this may be a sequencing read error. The V gene is TRBV7-2, the J gene TRBJ1-5; D not certain. CDR1 is SGHTA, CDR2 FQGNSA, per germline. The CDR3 loop spans 13 amino acids. The CDR3: CASGLNKDQPQHF. As DNA, the CDR3 is TGTGCCAGCGGCTTAAACAAGGATCAGCCCCAGCATTTT.

This clonotype was counted at least ten times. This chain links TRBV7-8 with TRBJ1-2; D possibly corresponds to TRBD1 (6 bases). CDR3 length: 14 amino acids. From germline, CDR1 is SGHVS and CDR2 FQNEAQ. Trimming left V 2 bases short and J 4 bases short, with 11 bases between. CDR3: CASSLRGPGYGYTF. The CDR3 DNA is TGTGCCAGCAGCTTACGGGGGCCAGGCTATGGCTACACCTTC. The whole variable domain, filled in from reference TRBV7-8 and TRBJ1-2, reads GAGVSQSPRYKVAKRGQDVALRCDPISGHVSLFWYQQALGQGPEFLTYFQNEAQLDKSGLPSDRFFAERPEGSVSTLKIQRTQQEDSAVYLCASSLRGPGYGYTFGSGTRLTVV.

This clonotype has a count of ten or more. The chain carries TRBV20-1 and TRBJ2-7; possible D gene TRBD2, 6 bases. The CDR3 totals 15 residues. Germline V gives CDR1 DFQATT, CDR2 SNEGSKA (reference sequence). Trimming took off 1 base at V and 4 bases at J, with 17 bases between the two ends. The CDR3 sequence: CSARGFGGIFYEQYF. The CDR3 nucleotides read TGCAGTGCTAGAGGGTTTGGAGGGATCTTTTACGAGCAGTACTTC.

This clonotype was counted ten times or more. The chain combines TRBV5-5 with TRBJ2-7; 10 bases are a match to TRBD1. The CDR3 totals 15 residues. V was pared by 4 bases and J by 4 bases, with 8 bases of the junction left unmatched. The germline V gene encodes CDR1 SGHKS and CDR2 YYEKEE (reference sequence). The CDR3 sequence: CASSEPGQGKYEQYF. The CDR3 DNA sequence: TGTGCCAGCAGCGAACCGGGACAGGGGAAGTACGAGCAGTACTTC. The complete variable domain, with remaining parts taken from reference TRBV5-5 and TRBJ2-7, reads DAGVTQSPTHLIKTRGQQVTLRCSPISGHKSVSWYQQVLGQGPQFIFQYYEKEERGRGNFPDRFSARQFPNYSSELNVNALLLGDSALYLCASSEPGQGKYEQYFGPGTRLTVT.

This clonotype has a count of ten or more. The J gene is TRBJ1-2, the V gene TRBV5-1, with D possibly matching TRBD1 (5 bases). The V gene lost 5 bases and the J gene lost 4 bases, with 33 bases spanning the gap. CDR1 and CDR2 (germline): SGHRS, YFSETQ. The CDR3 runs 20 residues. In DNA, the CDR3 is TGCGCCAGCAGTCGAGTCAGCGGCACTGACCAGGGCCCGGGGGGCTATGGCTACACCTTC. Translated, it gives CASSRVSGTDQGPGGYGYTF. The variable domain in full, with the rest retrieved from reference TRBV5-1 and TRBJ1-2, is KAGVTQTPRYLIKTRGQQVTLSCSPISGHRSVSWYQQTPGQGLQFLFEYFSETQRNKGNFPGRFSGRQFSNSRSEMNVSTLELGDSALYLCASSRVSGTDQGPGGYGYTFGSGTRLTVV.

This clonotype was counted only a few times. The chain employs TRBV30 and TRBJ1-2; D is perhaps TRBD1 (6 bases). In germline, CDR1 is GTSNPN, CDR2 SVGIG (reference sequence). Trimming took off 0 bases at V and 4 bases at J, with 12 bases between the two ends. The CDR3 extends over 14 amino acids. The CDR3 loop reads CAWSVQRGIYGYTF. The DNA for the CDR3 is TGTGCCTGGAGTGTTCAGAGGGGGATCTATGGCTACACCTTC.

This clonotype has a count of ten or more. The rearrangement joins TRBV4-1 to TRBJ2-7; the match to TRBD2 covers 8 bases. The CDR3 is 14 amino acids. The V and J ends lost 1 base and 5 bases, in that order; junction bases with no gene match: 4. Germline lookup yields CDR1 MGHRA and CDR2 YSYEKL. This chain's CDR3 is CASSQVSGSHEQYF. CDR3 bases: TGCGCCAGCAGCCAAGTGAGCGGGAGCCACGAGCAGTACTTC.

Concerning this clonotype itself: This may stem from a read error, because a much larger clone lies one nucleotide away. This chain links TRBV6-2 or TRBV6-3 with TRBJ2-3; D uncertain. This CDR3 region has 15 residues. From germline, CDR1 is MNHEY and CDR2 SVGEGT. The CDR3 spells CASRYSYVSTDTQYF. The CDR3 region has the DNA TGTGCCAGCCGTTACTCGTACGTAAGCACAGATACGCAGTATTTT.